A single sample gave rise to the 13 T cell receptor beta chains below, sequenced in a study of blood T cell repertoires in COVID-19. Sequenced by immunoSEQ multiplex PCR; TCRdb stores in-frame clones only, minus some. The table shows some 190,000 clones, with 75% to 90% occurring only once. Sequencing was carried out using peripheral blood. These TCRs come from a human donor with active or convalescent COVID-19. The donor label of this sample is uncertain.

This clone was recorded only once. This rearrangement joins TRBV13 to TRBJ2-3; 10 bases agree with TRBD2. The CDR3 sequence is 14 residues long. With 5 bases clipped from V and 1 base from J, the junction kept 0 bases outside the gene matches. The germline V gene has CDR1 PRHDT and CDR2 FYEKMQ (reference sequence). The CDR3 protein is CASSSGRGTDTQYF. The CDR3 DNA follows: TGTGCCAGCAGCAGCGGGAGGGGCACAGATACGCAGTATTTT.

The chain joins TRBV7-3 to TRBJ1-5, with D uncertain. CDR1 and CDR2 from the germline V gene are SGHTA and FQGTGA. The CDR3 extends over 15 amino acids. V was trimmed by 2 bases and J by 2 bases, leaving 10 bases between them. The CDR3 bases are TGTGCCAGCAGCTTATCCCATGGGCGCAATCAGCCCCAGCATTTT. This sequence encodes CASSLSHGRNQPQHF.

This chain links TRBV25-1 with TRBJ1-1; TRBD1 agrees at 9 bases. This CDR3 is 17 amino acids long. Trimming removed 4 bases from V and 2 bases from J; junction bases left unmatched: 11. Germline values: CDR1 MGHDK, CDR2 SYGVNS. The CDR3 region has the DNA TGTGCCAGCAGTGCGGCCCTGGGACAGGGCGGAAACACTGAAGCTTTCTTT. Translating it yields CASSAALGQGGNTEAFF.

This clone was picked up one time. The chain recombines TRBV28 with TRBJ2-7; D perhaps matches TRBD2 (6 bases). This CDR3 has 13 residues. CDR1 is MDHEN, CDR2 SYDVKM, per germline. V was clipped by 5 bases and J by 2 bases, with 10 bases between them. In DNA, the CDR3 is TGTGCCAGCAGTCTCCGGACTACCTACGAGCAGTACTTC. Protein: CASSLRTTYEQYF.

The rearrangement joins TRBV6-2 or TRBV6-3 to TRBJ1-1; D is uncertain. V was shortened by 4 bases and J by 1 base, with 10 bases between the two germline ends. The CDR3 length is 14 residues. The V gene's germline CDR1 is MNHEY and CDR2 SVGEGT. The CDR3 region is CASSFGWRNTEAFF. CDR3 DNA: TGTGCCAGCAGTTTTGGATGGAGGAACACTGAAGCTTTCTTT.

The V call is TRBV3-1 (or the pseudogene TRBV3-2), the J call TRBJ1-6; the match to TRBD1 covers 10 bases. V was clipped by 1 base and J by 11 bases; unmatched bases: 5. CDR3 length: 15 residues. CDR1 and CDR2 from the germline V gene are LGHDT and YNNKEL (reference sequence). This chain's CDR3 is CASSQGRGQGTPLHF. The CDR3 DNA follows: TGTGCCAGCAGCCAAGGTAGGGGACAGGGGACACCCCTCCACTTT.

The chain has TRBV30 and TRBJ2-7, with D uncertain. Germline CDR1 GTSNPN, CDR2 SVGIG (reference sequence). V was shortened by 3 bases and J by 3 bases, with 6 bases between the two germline ends. This CDR3 has 11 amino acids. The CDR3 DNA reads as TGTGCCTGGAGCCTCCTCTACGAGCAGTACTTC. It encodes CAWSLLYEQYF.

This clone came up once. At one boundary the junction diverges from the germline segment, which might be a read error. J is TRBJ1-1 and V is TRBV3-1 (or the pseudogene TRBV3-2); TRBD1 matches 7 bases. Germline V gene lookup returns CDR1 LGHDT and CDR2 YNNKEL (reference sequence). This CDR3 comprises 14 residues. CDR3 nucleotide sequence: TGTGCCAGCAGCCAAGGGCGATTTGACAGGACAGGCAACTTT. It specifies CASSQGRFDRTGNF.

In its sample, this clone was seen once. The chain joins TRBV3-1 (or the pseudogene TRBV3-2) to TRBJ2-1; 14 nucleotides match TRBD2. The CDR3 is made up of 17 amino acids. CDR1 and CDR2 (germline): LGHDT, YNNKEL (reference sequence). V was clipped by 4 bases and J by 9 bases; unmatched bases: 11. In nucleotides, the CDR3 is TGTGCCAGCAGCCGAGGGACTAGCGGGAGCCGAACCGCTGAGCAGTTCTTC. Protein: CASSRGTSGSRTAEQFF.

This clone showed up just a few times. The genes are TRBV30 and TRBJ2-2; TRBD1 agrees at 7 bases. This CDR3 has 13 amino acids. CDR1 GTSNPN and CDR2 SVGIG come from the germline V gene (reference sequence). The J segment lost 3 bases and the V segment lost 6 bases, leaving 4 bases of the junction unmatched. The CDR3 sequence is CACQTGDTGELFF. The CDR3 nucleotides are TGTGCCTGCCAAACAGGGGACACCGGGGAGCTGTTTTTT.

V gene TRBV6-2 or TRBV6-3 combines with J gene TRBJ2-3; weak D call: TRBD2 (6 bases). V gave up 6 bases and J gave up 1 base, with 23 bases separating them. Germline assignment: CDR1 MNHEY and CDR2 SVGEGT. The CDR3 spans 18 residues. The chain's CDR3 is CASSHRTRGITRTDTQYF. The CDR3 DNA is TGTGCCAGCAGCCACAGGACGCGGGGAATTACTCGCACAGATACGCAGTATTTT.

The V gene is TRBV29-1, the J gene TRBJ1-5, with D tentatively TRBD1 (6 bases). Germline CDR1 is SQVTM and CDR2 is ANQGSEA. The CDR3 spans 13 residues. The ends were cut back, 4 bases at V and 6 bases at J, with 13 bases in the middle. The CDR3 loop reads CSVGGRGGQPQHF. CDR3 coding DNA: TGCAGCGTTGGGGGCAGGGGTGGTCAGCCCCAGCATTTT.

The chain recombines TRBV27 with TRBJ2-7, with 10 bases fitting TRBD2. Germline trimming cut 2 bases from V and 0 bases from J; bases unmatched to any gene: 4. Germline V gene sequence: CDR1 MNHEY, CDR2 SMNVEV (reference sequence). The CDR3 is 16 residues long. Here the CDR3 reads CASSLAASGGSYEQYF. CDR3 coding DNA: TGTGCCAGCAGTTTAGCGGCTAGCGGGGGCTCCTACGAGCAGTACTTC.